What follows are 18 T cell receptor beta chains derived from one specimen sequenced in a study of blood T cell repertoires in COVID-19 (dated by TCRdb to about 2020). Library preparation was by the immunoSEQ multiplex PCR assay. Drawn from immuneACCESS, this table holds only the in-frame rearrangements with V and J called that TCRdb kept. Clones are partly lost; checked studies trace under half to an unresolved V gene and leave the rest unexplained. The sample table contains fewer than 200,000 clones; only one count was recorded for around 87% of them. 2.5% to 3% of the sample goes to the ten largest clones. Source material: peripheral blood. The source of these receptors is a woman aged 80 or over with COVID-19, enrolled during active disease.

The chain combines TRBV7-2 with TRBJ2-1, with D perhaps TRBD1 (5 bases). CDR3 length: 14 residues. Per the germline V gene, CDR1 is SGHTA and CDR2 is FQGNSA. Trimming removed 0 bases at V and 8 bases at J, with 11 bases between. CDR3 DNA sequence: TGTGCCAGCAGCTTAGCGGAACGCAGGGATGAGCAGTTCTTC. Its translation is CASSLAERRDEQFF.

The chain couples TRBV7-3 to TRBJ2-1; D is perhaps TRBD2 (5 bases). V was pared by 3 bases and J by 7 bases, with 10 bases between. The CDR3 loop spans 13 amino acids. Germline CDR1 is SGHTA and CDR2 is FQGTGA. Here the CDR3 DNA reads TGTGCCAGCAGCTTCGGGGTAGGGAATGAGCAGTTCTTC. Protein product: CASSFGVGNEQFF.

J is TRBJ1-2 and V is TRBV27, with 7 bases that match TRBD1. Germline loops: CDR1 MNHEY, CDR2 SMNVEV (reference sequence). V gave up 5 bases and J gave up 6 bases; unmatched junction bases: 6. The CDR3 has 13 amino acids. The CDR3 DNA reads TGTGCCAGCAGTCCGAGGGGGCGCGATGGCTACACCTTC. It is translated as CASSPRGRDGYTF.

This chain joins TRBV5-4 and TRBJ2-3, with 9 bases matching TRBD2. This CDR3 spans 15 amino acids. J was trimmed by 6 bases and V by 0 bases; bases with no gene match: 5. The V gene's germline CDR1 is SGHNT and CDR2 YYREEE (reference sequence). CDR3 sequence (DNA): TGTGCCAGCAGCTTGGGAGCGGGAGGTTCCGATACGCAGTATTTT. Its protein is CASSLGAGGSDTQYF.

The J gene is TRBJ1-5, the V gene TRBV28; 8 bases align to TRBD1. The V gene end was trimmed by 3 bases and the J gene end by 4 bases; junction bases not matched to a gene: 2. The germline V gene encodes CDR1 MDHEN and CDR2 SYDVKM. The CDR3 loop spans 14 amino acids. The CDR3 loop is CASSFGQGNQPQHF. For the CDR3, the DNA is TGTGCCAGCAGTTTCGGACAGGGTAATCAGCCCCAGCATTTT.

In this sample, this clone turned up a few times. The chain joins TRBV6-6 to TRBJ2-2; no firm D call. Germline CDR1 and CDR2: MNHNY and SVGAGI (reference sequence). V was pared by 0 bases and J by 3 bases, with 8 bases between. The CDR3 contains 15 residues. CDR3 coding DNA: TGTGCCAGCAGTTACTCGAGACTCGACACCGGGGAGCTGTTTTTT. This sequence encodes CASSYSRLDTGELFF.

The V and J genes are TRBV10-3 and TRBJ2-7; 8 nucleotides align to TRBD2. V lost 7 bases, J lost 6 bases, and 5 bases stayed unmatched. Germline loops: CDR1 ENHRY, CDR2 SYGVKD. This CDR3 comprises 12 residues. Written as DNA, the CDR3 is TGTGCCATCAACGGGGGGGGGACCGAGCAGTACTTC. Encoded protein: CAINGGGTEQYF.

The V and J genes are TRBV6-2 or TRBV6-3 and TRBJ2-7; TRBD2 agrees at 9 bases. The CDR3 has 14 amino acids. V lost 6 bases, J lost 2 bases, and 5 bases stayed unmatched. Germline CDR1 MNHEY, CDR2 SVGEGT. The DNA of the CDR3 is TGTGCCAGCAGCCCGCTAGCGGGGACCTACGAGCAGTACTTC. Translating gives CASSPLAGTYEQYF.

Only one count was recorded for this clone. The rearrangement links TRBV27 to TRBJ1-3; no reliable D call. Germline V gives CDR1 MNHEY, CDR2 SMNVEV (reference sequence). V dropped 2 bases and J dropped 4 bases, with 6 bases sitting between them. The CDR3 runs 13 residues. The CDR3 is CASSLRGGNTIYF. CDR3 nucleotide sequence: TGTGCCAGCAGTTTAAGAGGAGGAAACACCATATATTTT.

This clone appeared once. The chain carries TRBV7-9 and TRBJ1-1; 9 nucleotides line up with TRBD1. The CDR3 is 14 amino acids. The V segment lost 4 bases and the J segment 6 bases; nucleotides outside the gene matches: 6. Per the germline V gene, CDR1 is SEHNR and CDR2 is FQNEAQ (reference sequence). Here the CDR3 reads CASSSPDRGAEAFF. For the CDR3, the DNA is TGTGCCAGCAGCTCACCGGACAGGGGAGCTGAAGCTTTCTTT.

This clone appeared a single time. V and J are TRBV18 and TRBJ1-1; D gene uncertain. CDR1 is KGHSH and CDR2 is LQKENI in the germline V gene. The CDR3 runs 16 residues. V gave up 0 bases and J gave up 1 base, with 12 bases separating them. The CDR3, as DNA: TGTGCCAGCTCACCACCGGGGAGACCAAAGAACACTGAAGCTTTCTTT. It encodes CASSPPGRPKNTEAFF.

The chain links TRBV11-2 to TRBJ1-1, with TRBD1 as a possible D gene (5 bases). Trimming removed 4 bases at V and 7 bases at J, with 16 bases between. Per germline, CDR1 SGHAT and CDR2 FQNNGV. The CDR3 contains 14 residues. The CDR3 DNA is TGTGCCAGCAGCTCCCTACGACAGACTTTTGAAGCTTTCTTT. Amino acid sequence: CASSSLRQTFEAFF.

The gene calls are TRBV19 and TRBJ1-5, with D unresolved. The V gene's germline CDR1 is LNHDA and CDR2 SQIVND (reference sequence). Trimming removed 1 base at V and 0 bases at J, with 7 bases between. The CDR3 covers 15 residues. The CDR3 is CASSIVADSNQPQHF. In DNA form, the CDR3 reads TGTGCCAGTAGTATAGTAGCAGATAGCAATCAGCCCCAGCATTTT.

V usage is TRBV12-3 or TRBV12-4 and J usage is TRBJ1-2, with no clear D. Trimming pared 7 bases from V and 6 bases from J, leaving 15 bases between. This CDR3 has 13 residues. The CDR3 here is CASTSGLVNGYTF. CDR3 nucleotides: TGTGCCAGCACCTCGGGTCTTGTGAATGGCTACACCTTC.

This clone was counted between two and nine times. V and J are TRBV6-6 and TRBJ1-5; 11 bases are a match to TRBD1. J gave up 5 bases and V 6 bases, and 3 bases lay outside the gene matches. The CDR3 loop spans 14 amino acids. In germline, CDR1 is MNHNY, CDR2 SVGAGI (reference sequence). The CDR3 coding sequence is TGTGCCAGCAGGTGGGACAGGGGGGATCAGCCCCAGCATTTT. This gives the protein CASRWDRGDQPQHF.

The V and J genes are TRBV12-3 or TRBV12-4 and TRBJ1-5; no clear D gene. This CDR3 has 13 residues. V was pared by 8 bases and J by 0 bases, with 8 bases between. The chain's CDR3 is CASSRDSNQPQHF. The CDR3 DNA reads TGTGCCAGCTCGCGGGATAGCAATCAGCCCCAGCATTTT.

V is TRBV10-3 and J is TRBJ1-2; D may be TRBD1 (5 bases). V was clipped by 1 base and J by 4 bases, with 13 bases between them. The CDR3 spans 15 residues. CDR1 is ENHRY and CDR2 is SYGVKD in the germline V gene. The CDR3 DNA follows: TGTGCCATCAGTGAGTTTCAGGGCGCCAGCTATGGCTACACCTTC. It yields the protein CAISEFQGASYGYTF.

The rearrangement links TRBV7-9 to TRBJ2-3, with 8 nucleotides matching TRBD2. In germline, CDR1 is SEHNR, CDR2 FQNEAQ (reference sequence). J gave up 6 bases and V 5 bases, and 7 bases lay outside the gene matches. The CDR3 is 14 amino acids. The CDR3 sequence is CASSSSGGGDTQYF. Here the CDR3 DNA reads TGTGCCAGCAGCAGCTCCGGGGGGGGCGATACGCAGTATTTT.